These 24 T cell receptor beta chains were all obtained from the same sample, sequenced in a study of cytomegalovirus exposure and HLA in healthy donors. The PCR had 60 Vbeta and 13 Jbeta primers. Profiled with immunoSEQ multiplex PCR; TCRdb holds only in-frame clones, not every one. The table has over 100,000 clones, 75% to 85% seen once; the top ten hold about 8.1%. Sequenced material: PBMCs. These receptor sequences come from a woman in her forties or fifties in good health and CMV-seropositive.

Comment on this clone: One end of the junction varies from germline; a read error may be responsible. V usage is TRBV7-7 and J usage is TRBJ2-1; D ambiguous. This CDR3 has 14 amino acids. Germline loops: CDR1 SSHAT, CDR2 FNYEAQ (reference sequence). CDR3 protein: CASSPQFNSNEQFF. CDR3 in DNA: TGTGCTAGCAGCCCGCAGTTCAATTCTAATGAGCAGTTCTTC.

The CDR3 region is CASSKGLADANTGELFF. Written as DNA, the CDR3 is TGTGCCAGCAGTAAGGGACTAGCGGACGCGAACACCGGGGAGCTGTTTTTT. This chain uses TRBV27 with TRBJ2-2; TRBD2 agrees at 11 bases. The V and J ends lost 5 bases and 0 bases, in that order; junction bases with no gene match: 5. The CDR3 contains 17 residues. The germline V gene has CDR1 MNHEY and CDR2 SMNVEV (reference sequence).

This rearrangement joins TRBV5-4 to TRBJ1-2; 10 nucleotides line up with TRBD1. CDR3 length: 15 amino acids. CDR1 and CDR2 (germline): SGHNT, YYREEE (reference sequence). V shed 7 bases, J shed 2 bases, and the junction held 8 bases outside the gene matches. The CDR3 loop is CASLTRDRGNYGYTF. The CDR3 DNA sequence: TGTGCCAGCTTAACCAGGGACAGGGGAAACTATGGCTACACCTTC.

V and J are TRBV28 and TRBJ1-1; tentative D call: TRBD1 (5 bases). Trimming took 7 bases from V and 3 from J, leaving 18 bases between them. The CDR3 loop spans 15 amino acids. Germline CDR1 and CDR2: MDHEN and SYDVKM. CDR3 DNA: TGTGCCAGCATTACACGAGAAGGGGATTACACTGAAGCTTTCTTT. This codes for CASITREGDYTEAFF.

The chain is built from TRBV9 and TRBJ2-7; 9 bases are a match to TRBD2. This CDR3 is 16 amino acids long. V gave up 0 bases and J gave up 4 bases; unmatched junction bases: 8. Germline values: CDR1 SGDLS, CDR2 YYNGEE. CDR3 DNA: TGTGCCAGCAGCGTAGGGCTAGCGGGGAAGAAATACGAGCAGTACTTC. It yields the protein CASSVGLAGKKYEQYF.

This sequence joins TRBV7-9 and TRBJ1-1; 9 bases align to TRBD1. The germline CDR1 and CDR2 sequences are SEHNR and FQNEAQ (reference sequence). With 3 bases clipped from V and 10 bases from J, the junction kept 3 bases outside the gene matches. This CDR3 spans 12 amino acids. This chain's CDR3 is CASSFLTGGAFF. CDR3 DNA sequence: TGTGCCAGCAGCTTTCTGACAGGGGGAGCTTTCTTT. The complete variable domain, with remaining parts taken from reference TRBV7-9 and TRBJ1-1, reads DTGVSQNPRHKITKRGQNVTFRCDPISEHNRLYWYRQTLGQGPEFLTYFQNEAQLEKSRLLSDRFSAERPKGSFSTLEIQRTEQGDSAMYLCASSFLTGGAFFGQGTRLTVV.

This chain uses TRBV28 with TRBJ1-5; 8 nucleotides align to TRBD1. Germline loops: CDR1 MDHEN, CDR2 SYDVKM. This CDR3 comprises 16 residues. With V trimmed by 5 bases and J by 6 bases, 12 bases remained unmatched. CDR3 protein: CASSISRQGISQPQHF. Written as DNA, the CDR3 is TGTGCCAGCAGTATAAGTCGACAGGGGATCTCTCAGCCCCAGCATTTT.

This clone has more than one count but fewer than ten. CDR3 sequence (DNA): TGTGCCAGCAGCTCCTCGACCGGGTCGAGGATTTCTGGCTACACCTTC. It yields the protein CASSSSTGSRISGYTF. V and J are TRBV5-4 and TRBJ1-2, with D unclear. The CDR3 is 16 residues long. V was trimmed by 3 bases and J by 7 bases, leaving 22 bases between them. Germline lookup yields CDR1 SGHNT and CDR2 YYREEE (reference sequence).

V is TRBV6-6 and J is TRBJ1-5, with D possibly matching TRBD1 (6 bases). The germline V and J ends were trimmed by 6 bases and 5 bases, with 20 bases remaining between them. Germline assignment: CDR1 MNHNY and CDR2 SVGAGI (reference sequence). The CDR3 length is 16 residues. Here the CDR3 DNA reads TGTGCCAGCAGCCCCGCCACAGGGTTTGAGGATCAGCCCCAGCATTTT. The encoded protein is CASSPATGFEDQPQHF.

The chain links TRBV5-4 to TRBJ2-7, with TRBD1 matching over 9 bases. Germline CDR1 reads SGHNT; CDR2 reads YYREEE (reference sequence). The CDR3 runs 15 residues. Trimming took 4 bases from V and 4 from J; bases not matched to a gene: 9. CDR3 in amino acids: CASSPSGDRVYEQYF. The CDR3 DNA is TGTGCCAGCAGCCCCTCAGGGGACAGGGTGTACGAGCAGTACTTC.

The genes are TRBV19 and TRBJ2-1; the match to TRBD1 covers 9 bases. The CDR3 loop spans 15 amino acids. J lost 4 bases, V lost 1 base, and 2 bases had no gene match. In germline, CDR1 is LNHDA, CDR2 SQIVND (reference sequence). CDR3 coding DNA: TGTGCCAGTAGTATAGTCGGGACAGGGTACAATGAGCAGTTCTTC. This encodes CASSIVGTGYNEQFF.

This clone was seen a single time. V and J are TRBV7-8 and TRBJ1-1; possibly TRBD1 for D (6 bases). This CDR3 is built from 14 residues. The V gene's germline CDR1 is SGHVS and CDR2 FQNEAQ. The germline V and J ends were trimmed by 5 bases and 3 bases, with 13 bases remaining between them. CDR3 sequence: CASSRQAWDTEAFF. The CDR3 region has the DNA TGTGCCAGCAGCAGACAGGCATGGGACACTGAAGCTTTCTTT.

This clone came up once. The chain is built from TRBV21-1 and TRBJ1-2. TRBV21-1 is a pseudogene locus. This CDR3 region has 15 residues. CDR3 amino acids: CASSKRSESRYGYTF. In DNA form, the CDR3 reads TGTGCCAGCAGCAAACGTAGCGAGTCGAGGTATGGCTACACCTTC.

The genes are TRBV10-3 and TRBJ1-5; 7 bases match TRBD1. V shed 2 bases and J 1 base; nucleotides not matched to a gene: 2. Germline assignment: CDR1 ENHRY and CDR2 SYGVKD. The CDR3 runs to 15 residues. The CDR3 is CAISEGGGSNQPQHF. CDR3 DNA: TGTGCCATCAGTGAGGGAGGGGGCAGCAATCAGCCCCAGCATTTT.

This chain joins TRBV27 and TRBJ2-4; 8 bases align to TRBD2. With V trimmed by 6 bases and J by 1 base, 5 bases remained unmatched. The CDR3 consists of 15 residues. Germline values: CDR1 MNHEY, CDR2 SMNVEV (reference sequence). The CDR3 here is CASRPAGVAKNIQYF. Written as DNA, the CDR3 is TGTGCCAGCAGGCCAGCGGGAGTGGCCAAAAACATTCAGTACTTC.

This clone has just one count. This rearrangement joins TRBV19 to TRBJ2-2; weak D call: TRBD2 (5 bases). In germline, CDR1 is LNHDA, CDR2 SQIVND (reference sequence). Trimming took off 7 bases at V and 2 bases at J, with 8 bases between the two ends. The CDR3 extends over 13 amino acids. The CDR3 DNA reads TGTGCCAGTATCGAGGGAAACACCGGGGAGCTGTTTTTT. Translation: CASIEGNTGELFF. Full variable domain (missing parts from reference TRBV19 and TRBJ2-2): DGGITQSPKYLFRKEGQNVTLSCEQNLNHDAMYWYRQDPGQGLRLIYYSQIVNDFQKGDIAEGYSVSREKKESFPLTVTSAQKNPTAFYLCASIEGNTGELFFGEGSRLTVL.

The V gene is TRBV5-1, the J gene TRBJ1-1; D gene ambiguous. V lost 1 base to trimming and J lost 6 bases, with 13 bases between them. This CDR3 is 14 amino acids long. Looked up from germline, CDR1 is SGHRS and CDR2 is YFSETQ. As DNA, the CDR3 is TGCGCCAGCAGCTTGTTCGATTCTCGGGCTGAAGCTTTCTTT. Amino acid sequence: CASSLFDSRAEAFF.

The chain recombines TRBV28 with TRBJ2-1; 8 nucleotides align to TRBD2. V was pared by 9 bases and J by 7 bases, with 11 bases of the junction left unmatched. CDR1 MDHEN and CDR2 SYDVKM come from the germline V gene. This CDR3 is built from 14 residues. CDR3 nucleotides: TGTGCCAGTGTCCCCGGGACTAGTAGAAATGAGCAGTTCTTC. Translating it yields CASVPGTSRNEQFF. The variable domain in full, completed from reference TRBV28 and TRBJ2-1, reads DVKVTQSSRYLVKRTGEKVFLECVQDMDHENMFWYRQDPGLGLRLIYFSYDVKMKEKGDIPEGYSVSREKKERFSLILESASTNQTSMYLCASVPGTSRNEQFFGPGTRLTVL.

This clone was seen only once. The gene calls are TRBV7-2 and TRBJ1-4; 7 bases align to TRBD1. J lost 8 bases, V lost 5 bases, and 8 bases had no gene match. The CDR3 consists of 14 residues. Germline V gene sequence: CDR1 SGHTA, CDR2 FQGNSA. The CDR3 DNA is TGTGCCAGCAGCCCGACAGGGATTGAAGAAAAACTGTTTTTT. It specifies CASSPTGIEEKLFF.

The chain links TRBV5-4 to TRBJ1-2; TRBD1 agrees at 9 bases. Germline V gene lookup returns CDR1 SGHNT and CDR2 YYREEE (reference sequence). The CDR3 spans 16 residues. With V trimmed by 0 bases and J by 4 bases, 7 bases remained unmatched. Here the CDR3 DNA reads TGTGCCAGCAGCTTGGCCCCGGGACAGGGAACCTATGGCTACACCTTC. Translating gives CASSLAPGQGTYGYTF.

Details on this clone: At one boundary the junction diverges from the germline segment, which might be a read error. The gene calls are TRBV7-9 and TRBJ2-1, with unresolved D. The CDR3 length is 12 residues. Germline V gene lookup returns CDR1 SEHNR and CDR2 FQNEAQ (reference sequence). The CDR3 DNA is TGTTCCAGCACCTCTTTAGGAGTTGAGCAGTTCTTC. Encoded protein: CSSTSLGVEQFF.

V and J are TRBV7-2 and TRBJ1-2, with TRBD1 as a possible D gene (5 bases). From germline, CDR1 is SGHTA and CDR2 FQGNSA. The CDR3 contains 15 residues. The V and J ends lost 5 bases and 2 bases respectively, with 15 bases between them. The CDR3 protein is CASSPTTQVNYGYTF. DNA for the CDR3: TGTGCCAGCAGCCCCACGACACAGGTGAACTATGGCTACACCTTC.

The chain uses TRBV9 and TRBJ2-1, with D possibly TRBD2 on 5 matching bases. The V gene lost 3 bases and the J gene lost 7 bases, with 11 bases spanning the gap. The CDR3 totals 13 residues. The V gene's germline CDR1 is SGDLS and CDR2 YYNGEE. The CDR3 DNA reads TGTGCCAGCAGCGCGACTATGGGTAATGAGCAGTTCTTC. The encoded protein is CASSATMGNEQFF. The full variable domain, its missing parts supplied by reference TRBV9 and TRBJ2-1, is DSGVTQTPKHLITATGQRVTLRCSPRSGDLSVYWYQQSLDQGLQFLIQYYNGEERAKGNILERFSAQQFPDLHSELNLSSLELGDSALYFCASSATMGNEQFFGPGTRLTVL.

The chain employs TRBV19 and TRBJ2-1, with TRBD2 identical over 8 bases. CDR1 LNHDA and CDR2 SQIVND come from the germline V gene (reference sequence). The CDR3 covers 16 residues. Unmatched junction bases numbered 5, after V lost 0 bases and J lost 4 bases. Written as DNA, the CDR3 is TGTGCCAGTAGTATAGAGGGCGGGGGGTTTTACAATGAGCAGTTCTTC. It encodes CASSIEGGGFYNEQFF.